Below are 27 T cell receptor beta chains sequenced from a single sample in a study of T cells after yellow fever vaccination. TCRdb used MiXCR to reprocess the 5' RACE reads, holding one entry per CDR3 protein. The top ten hold approximately 24% of the sample, which has 45,000 to 65,000 distinct CDR3 sequences, less than 8% seen once. The material sequenced was CD8+ T cells not binding an NS4B(214-222) dextramer, sorted from PBMCs, taken about 41 days after the first yellow fever vaccination. These receptors were obtained from a man aged 18 to 30 who received the YFV17D yellow fever vaccine.

The chain joins TRBV25-1 to TRBJ1-1; D unresolved. The ends were cut back, 1 base at V and 14 bases at J, with 11 bases in the middle. CDR1 MGHDK and CDR2 SYGVNS come from the germline V gene. This CDR3 has 11 residues. The CDR3, as DNA: TGTGCCAGCAGTGAATTTGGGGTTTGCTTCTTT. Translating gives CASSEFGVCFF.

This clonotype turned up a few times. The chain employs TRBV7-8 and TRBJ1-5; tentatively, D is TRBD1 (6 bases). The CDR3 is 15 amino acids. From germline, CDR1 is SGHVS and CDR2 FQNEAQ. Trimming removed 5 bases from V and 7 bases from J, with 18 bases in between. CDR3 sequence (DNA): TGTGCCAGCAGCCAGAAGACAGGCCTGAGGCAGCCCCAGCATTTT. Translated, it gives CASSQKTGLRQPQHF. The full variable domain, with the rest looked up from reference TRBV7-8 and TRBJ1-5, is GAGVSQSPRYKVAKRGQDVALRCDPISGHVSLFWYQQALGQGPEFLTYFQNEAQLDKSGLPSDRFFAERPEGSVSTLKIQRTQQEDSAVYLCASSQKTGLRQPQHFGDGTRLSIL.

Ten or more counts support this clonotype. V is TRBV4-1 and J is TRBJ2-4; TRBD1 agrees at 9 bases. In germline, CDR1 is MGHRA, CDR2 YSYEKL. Trimming removed 2 bases from V and 1 base from J; junction bases left unmatched: 3. This CDR3 is built from 16 residues. In nucleotides, the CDR3 is TGCGCCAGCAGCCAATTTGGACAGGGGGCCAAAAACATTCAGTACTTC. It encodes CASSQFGQGAKNIQYF.

V and J are TRBV5-5 and TRBJ1-1; D is perhaps TRBD1 (5 bases). The germline V and J ends were trimmed by 4 bases and 4 bases, with 17 bases remaining between them. Per the germline V gene, CDR1 is SGHKS and CDR2 is YYEKEE (reference sequence). CDR3 length: 15 amino acids. CDR3 bases: TGTGCCAGCAGCGAGGGCGCTCCGGGGGGCACTGAAGCTTTCTTT. Protein sequence: CASSEGAPGGTEAFF.

In regard to this clonotype: Being one base from a much bigger clone, this may be a read error. The chain joins TRBV18 to TRBJ1-1; 7 bases map to TRBD1. The CDR3 runs to 15 residues. In germline, CDR1 is KGHSH, CDR2 LQKENI. The DNA for the CDR3 is TGTACCAGCTCACCACTTACAGGGGAGGGGGCTGAAGCTTTCTTT. Encoded protein: CTSSPLTGEGAEAFF.

J is TRBJ1-1 and V is TRBV9; 8 nucleotides match TRBD1. Per germline, CDR1 SGDLS and CDR2 YYNGEE. CDR3 length equals 17 residues. The V and J ends lost 5 bases and 7 bases, in that order; junction bases with no gene match: 19. The CDR3 region has the DNA TGTGCCAGCAGTCCAGAGGGATCGGGAGGACAGGGCCTTGAAGCTTTCTTT. Encoded protein: CASSPEGSGGQGLEAFF.

This sequence joins TRBV7-9 and TRBJ2-7; TRBD2 matches at 8 bases. CDR1 SEHNR and CDR2 FQNEAQ come from the germline V gene (reference sequence). CDR3 length equals 13 residues. J gave up 2 bases and V 5 bases, and 2 bases lay outside the gene matches. This CDR3 reads CASSGSGTYEQYV. The DNA for the CDR3 is TGTGCCAGCAGCGGTAGCGGGACCTACGAGCAGTACGTC.

This clonotype was seen only a few times. This rearrangement joins TRBV4-3 to TRBJ1-1; D is perhaps TRBD1 (5 bases). V lost 0 bases to trimming and J lost 3 bases, with 14 bases between them. The CDR3 totals 16 residues. CDR1 LGHNA and CDR2 YSLEER come from the germline V gene. CDR3 sequence: CASSQDSIGGDTEAFF. The CDR3 region has the DNA TGCGCCAGCAGCCAAGATAGTATTGGGGGAGACACTGAAGCTTTCTTT.

In its sample, this clonotype was seen a few times. CDR3 residues: CASTPGVTGELFF. CDR3 coding DNA: TGTGCCAGCACCCCAGGGGTCACCGGGGAGCTGTTTTTT. The chain couples TRBV5-6 to TRBJ2-2; D possibly corresponds to TRBD1 (6 bases). The V gene's germline CDR1 is SGHDT and CDR2 YYEEEE. The CDR3 sequence is 13 residues long. With 6 bases removed from V and 4 bases from J, the gap between germline ends came to 10 bases.

The J gene is TRBJ2-5, the V gene TRBV5-1, with D possibly being TRBD2 (7 bases). This CDR3 region has 15 residues. The germline gives CDR1 SGHRS, CDR2 YFSETQ. V was trimmed by 2 bases and J by 5 bases, leaving 16 bases between them. The CDR3 protein is CASSFPAGARETQYF. CDR3 nucleotides: TGCGCCAGCAGCTTCCCGGCGGGGGCGAGGGAGACCCAGTACTTC.

This clonotype was counted a few times. V and J are TRBV11-3 and TRBJ2-7, with 14 bases fitting TRBD2. Germline V lookup: CDR1 SGHNT, CDR2 YENEEA. CDR3 size: 16 residues. V trimming: 7 bases; J trimming: 0 bases; junction bases outside the gene matches: 5. CDR3 DNA: TGTGCCAGCACACGGACTAGCGGGGGGTGCTCCTACGAGCAGTACGTC. Its translation: CASTRTSGGCSYEQYV.

This clonotype has more than one count but fewer than ten. This chain uses TRBV28 with TRBJ2-3, with 8 bases matching TRBD2. The CDR3 consists of 18 residues. Germline trimming cut 2 bases from V and 2 bases from J; bases unmatched to any gene: 12. Per the germline V gene, CDR1 is MDHEN and CDR2 is SYDVKM. CDR3: CASSLEVASGPLTDTQYF. CDR3 sequence (DNA): TGTGCCAGCAGTTTAGAGGTGGCTAGCGGGCCTCTCACAGATACGCAGTATTTT.

This sequence joins TRBV29-1 and TRBJ2-5; no firm D call. CDR1 and CDR2 (germline): SQVTM, ANQGSEA. The CDR3 loop spans 14 amino acids. The V end was cut by 1 base, the J end by 5 bases, with 14 bases between. Here the CDR3 DNA reads TGCAGCGTTGAAGCCGGTAAAGGGCCCGAGACCCAGTACTTC. Translation: CSVEAGKGPETQYF.

This clonotype was recorded at least ten times. The J gene is TRBJ2-5, the V gene TRBV29-1; D tentatively fits TRBD1 or TRBD2 (6 bases each). This CDR3 contains 15 residues. The germline V gene has CDR1 SQVTM and CDR2 ANQGSEA. V lost 6 bases and J 2 bases, leaving 19 bases between the germline ends. The CDR3 sequence: CSVEEGRGEQETQYF. The CDR3 DNA reads as TGCAGCGTCGAGGAGGGCAGGGGAGAACAAGAGACCCAGTACTTC.

Ten or more counts support this clonotype. CDR3 DNA sequence: TGTGCCAGCAGTTACTCCAGGGATACGCAGTATTTT. The encoded protein is CASSYSRDTQYF. The V call is TRBV6-2 or TRBV6-3, the J call TRBJ2-3; D is unclear. CDR3 length: 12 residues. CDR1 is MNHEY, CDR2 SVGEGT, per germline. Trimming pared 0 bases from V and 6 bases from J, leaving 4 bases between.

The chain links TRBV19 to TRBJ2-6; D gene uncertain. The CDR3 is 16 amino acids. Germline lookup yields CDR1 LNHDA and CDR2 SQIVND (reference sequence). Trimming cost V 4 bases and J 0 bases, with 10 bases left between them. This CDR3 reads CASSRTGSSGANVLTF. The DNA for the CDR3 is TGTGCCAGTAGTAGGACGGGTAGCTCTGGGGCCAACGTCCTGACTTTC. The entire variable domain, with the rest obtained from reference TRBV19 and TRBJ2-6, is as follows: DGGITQSPKYLFRKEGQNVTLSCEQNLNHDAMYWYRQDPGQGLRLIYYSQIVNDFQKGDIAEGYSVSREKKESFPLTVTSAQKNPTAFYLCASSRTGSSGANVLTFGAGSRLTVL.

The chain joins TRBV7-2 to TRBJ1-1; D is uncertain. CDR3 length: 12 amino acids. The V gene's germline CDR1 is SGHTA and CDR2 FQGNSA. With 5 bases removed from V and 8 bases from J, the gap between germline ends came to 12 bases. Here the CDR3 reads CASSVGTTEAFF. In DNA form, the CDR3 reads TGTGCCAGCAGCGTAGGAACTACAGAAGCTTTCTTT.

This clonotype was observed a few times. V and J are TRBV30 and TRBJ2-7; D is possibly TRBD1 (6 bases). This CDR3 has 12 residues. Trimming cost V 3 bases and J 6 bases, with 12 bases left between them. From germline, CDR1 is GTSNPN and CDR2 SVGIG (reference sequence). CDR3 residues: CAWRALRGEQYF. The CDR3 region has the DNA TGTGCCTGGAGGGCCCTCAGGGGCGAGCAGTACTTC.

The chain combines TRBV7-9 with TRBJ1-2, with D maybe TRBD1 (5 bases). Between the trimmed V and J ends, which lost 1 base and 3 bases, there was a span of 18 bases. Germline V CDR1 and CDR2: SEHNR, FQNEAQ (reference sequence). The CDR3 spans 17 residues. CDR3 protein: CASSLGIGAALYYGYTF. The CDR3 nucleotides read TGTGCCAGCAGCTTAGGAATAGGGGCCGCTTTATACTATGGCTACACCTTC.

This clonotype has a count of ten or more. The chain combines TRBV6-2 or TRBV6-3 with TRBJ2-5, with D perhaps TRBD1 (5 bases). Deletions cut 4 bases from V and 5 bases from J, with 17 bases between. CDR1 and CDR2 from the germline V gene are MNHEY and SVGEGT. The length of the CDR3 is 15 residues. The CDR3 spells CASSFPSGAGETQYF. In DNA, the CDR3 is TGTGCCAGCAGTTTTCCTTCTGGGGCTGGGGAGACCCAGTACTTC.

About this clonotype: Its ends do not fully match the called genes, so a read error is possible. This chain connects TRBV28 to TRBJ2-1, with 12 bases matching TRBD2. Germline values: CDR1 MDHEN, CDR2 SYDVKM. CDR3 length equals 16 residues. The CDR3 here is CGSSLLTSGGTLEQFF. DNA for the CDR3: TGTGGCAGCAGTTTACTTACTAGCGGGGGGACGTTGGAGCAGTTCTTC.

This clonotype was found a few times. This rearrangement joins TRBV6-5 to TRBJ2-7; 7 nucleotides match TRBD1. The CDR3 covers 14 residues. Germline trimming cut 0 bases from V and 2 bases from J; bases unmatched to any gene: 1. Germline CDR1 and CDR2: MNHEY and SVGAGI. In DNA, the CDR3 is TGTGCCAGCAGTTACTCGCAGGGGGCCTACGAGCAGTACTTC. Amino acid sequence: CASSYSQGAYEQYF.

V usage is TRBV7-9 and J usage is TRBJ1-2, with D possibly being TRBD1 (5 bases). CDR3 length: 12 residues. V lost 6 bases to trimming and J lost 6 bases, with 11 bases between them. In germline, CDR1 is SEHNR, CDR2 FQNEAQ (reference sequence). The CDR3: CASSGTPDGYTF. CDR3 sequence (DNA): TGTGCCAGCAGTGGGACTCCGGATGGCTACACCTTC.

A few counts support this clonotype. The chain is built from TRBV9 and TRBJ1-2; D might be TRBD1 (6 bases). V was cut by 0 bases and J by 2 bases, with 23 bases left in between. In germline, CDR1 is SGDLS, CDR2 YYNGEE. The CDR3 consists of 19 residues. CDR3 sequence reads: CASSVAWGAEPLGNYGYTF. Here the CDR3 DNA reads TGTGCCAGCAGCGTAGCTTGGGGGGCCGAACCCCTCGGGAACTATGGCTACACCTTC.

This clonotype has more than one count but fewer than ten. V gene TRBV6-4 combines with J gene TRBJ2-6; 7 bases line up with TRBD1. Germline V gene sequence: CDR1 MRHNA, CDR2 SNTAGT. This CDR3 has 15 amino acids. The J segment lost 3 bases and the V segment lost 3 bases, leaving 2 bases of the junction unmatched. CDR3 DNA sequence: TGTGCCAGCAGTGATCAGGGGGTTGGGGCCAACGTCCTGACTTTC. The encoded protein is CASSDQGVGANVLTF.

The sample holds many counts of this clonotype. This chain connects TRBV6-5 to TRBJ1-5; unclear D gene. CDR3 size: 17 residues. V shed 2 bases and J shed 0 bases, with 14 bases lying between them. Germline V gene data show CDR1 as MNHEY and CDR2 as SVGAGI. CDR3 DNA sequence: TGTGCCAGCAGTTACACCTTCCTGGGTAGTAGCAATCAGCCCCAGCATTTT. Translating it yields CASSYTFLGSSNQPQHF.

This clonotype was found many times. The chain employs TRBV6-5 and TRBJ2-5; unclear D gene. The CDR3 runs 13 residues. V was shortened by 8 bases and J by 5 bases, with 15 bases between the two germline ends. Per germline, CDR1 MNHEY and CDR2 SVGAGI. This chain's CDR3 is CASGSPPRETQYF. CDR3 nucleotide sequence: TGTGCCAGCGGTTCCCCTCCCCGGGAGACCCAGTACTTC.